The 2 T cell receptor beta chains below were found in one sample sequenced in a study of T cells in Graves' hyperthyroidism and ophthalmopathy. Amplified TCR beta CDR3 regions derived from RNA transcripts. TCR CDR3 regions were first amplified by RT-PCR with HTBI primers. One entry per CDR3 protein, called by TCRdb with MiXCR from the multiplex PCR reads. The data contain roughly 500,000 distinct CDR3 sequences, approximately 23% of them singletons. The sample comprised blood. The receptors were gathered from a woman between 65 and 79 years old with Graves' ophthalmopathy.

V usage is TRBV9 and J usage is TRBJ2-5; D is perhaps TRBD2 (6 bases). V was shortened by 2 bases and J by 3 bases, with 14 bases between the two germline ends. Germline V CDR1 and CDR2: SGDLS, YYNGEE. The CDR3 contains 15 residues. The CDR3 bases are TGTGCCAGCAGCGTTTTTTGGGCGGGAAAAGAGACCCAGTACTTC. Translation: CASSVFWAGKETQYF.

This clonotype has just a few counts. The chain is built from TRBV3-1 and TRBJ1-2; the D is unclear. V was cut by 4 bases and J by 7 bases, with 16 bases left in between. Germline values: CDR1 LGHDT, CDR2 YNNKEL (reference sequence). There are 14 residues in the CDR3. The DNA of the CDR3 is TGTGCCAGCAGCCGAGGATTGAGGGAGCGTGGCTACACCTTC. Translating it yields CASSRGLRERGYTF. Drawing the rest from reference TRBV3-1 and TRBJ1-2, the complete variable domain is DTAVSQTPKYLVTQMGNDKSIKCEQNLGHDTMYWYKQDSKKFLKIMFSYNNKELIINETVPNRFSPKSPDKAHLNLHINSLELGDSAVYFCASSRGLRERGYTFGSGTRLTVV.